The entry below gives a single TCR beta chain sequence along with its context. These data come from a study of blood T cell repertoires in COVID-19. Study in general: Nucleic acid was either cDNA or gDNA, and it came from T cells, B-cell-depleted T cells, or PBMCs.

The trim removed 0 bases at V and 7 bases at J, leaving 10 bases unmatched. Germline CDR1 and CDR2: GTSNPN and SVGIG (reference sequence). The CDR3 spans 15 residues. The assay was immunoSEQ multiplex PCR, and TCRdb's table has in-frame clones only and misses some. Found here are more than 200,000 clones, approximately 91% of them singletons; the top ten hold around 0.7%. This receptor was identified in a human donor in a cohort sampled during active COVID-19. The J gene is TRBJ2-5, the V gene TRBV30, with 8 positions matching TRBD1. Sequenced input: peripheral blood. The CDR3 DNA sequence: TGTGCCTGGAGTGTAGGCGGACAGGGTTCTTGGACCCAGTACTTC. This gives the protein CAWSVGGQGSWTQYF.